Shown below are 3 T cell receptor beta chains from a single sample sequenced in a study of identical twins. TCRdb processed the 5' RACE reads anew with MiXCR; each CDR3 protein has one entry. The data show 1.5 million to 2 million distinct CDR3 sequences, more than 30% seen once. Sequencing was performed on cord blood. All receptors come from a newborn girl in good health.

Only a few counts were recorded for this clonotype. J is TRBJ2-1 and V is TRBV7-2; 10 bases are a match to TRBD1. Germline trimming cut 5 bases from V and 7 bases from J; bases unmatched to any gene: 11. From germline, CDR1 is SGHTA and CDR2 FQGNSA. The CDR3 totals 16 residues. CDR3: CASSLLPRTGGNEQFF. The CDR3 DNA reads TGTGCCAGCAGCCTACTCCCCCGGACAGGGGGAAATGAGCAGTTCTTC.

This chain links TRBV5-1 with TRBJ1-5; D is ambiguous. The CDR3 runs to 16 residues. The ends were cut back, 2 bases at V and 7 bases at J, with 19 bases in the middle. The germline V gene encodes CDR1 SGHRS and CDR2 YFSETQ. The DNA of the CDR3 is TGCGCCAGCAGCTTTGGAGACACCTCTCTGGGGCAGCCCCAGCATTTT. Encoded protein: CASSFGDTSLGQPQHF.

The chain is built from TRBV25-1 and TRBJ2-5, with 9 bases fitting TRBD2. After removal of 3 bases from V and 5 bases from J, the junction contained 25 bases not matched to a gene. The CDR3 length is 21 residues. In germline, CDR1 is MGHDK, CDR2 SYGVNS. In DNA form, the CDR3 reads TGTGCCAGCAGTGAGGGGAACCTTAGGGGAACTAGCGGGTCCCCCCAGGAGACCCAGTACTTC. Translation gives CASSEGNLRGTSGSPQETQYF.